This TCR beta chain was recovered during a study of blood T cell repertoires in COVID-19. Study as a whole: The analysed material was cDNA or gDNA that came from T cells, B-cell-depleted T cells, or PBMCs.

This CDR3 has 14 residues. Germline V gives CDR1 GTSNPN, CDR2 SVGIG (reference sequence). Trimming took 6 bases from V and 5 from J; bases not matched to a gene: 12. Libraries were prepared by immunoSEQ multiplex PCR; TCRdb keeps only in-frame clonotypes and omits some of them. The sample shows 150,000 to 200,000 clones, around 90% of them seen only once. Sequencing was performed on peripheral blood. This chain uses TRBV30 with TRBJ2-7; 8 bases are a match to TRBD2. The receptor was isolated from a human donor in a cohort sampled during active COVID-19. This CDR3 is CACKVSGSGNEQYF. In DNA form, the CDR3 reads TGTGCCTGCAAAGTGAGCGGGAGCGGCAACGAGCAGTACTTC.